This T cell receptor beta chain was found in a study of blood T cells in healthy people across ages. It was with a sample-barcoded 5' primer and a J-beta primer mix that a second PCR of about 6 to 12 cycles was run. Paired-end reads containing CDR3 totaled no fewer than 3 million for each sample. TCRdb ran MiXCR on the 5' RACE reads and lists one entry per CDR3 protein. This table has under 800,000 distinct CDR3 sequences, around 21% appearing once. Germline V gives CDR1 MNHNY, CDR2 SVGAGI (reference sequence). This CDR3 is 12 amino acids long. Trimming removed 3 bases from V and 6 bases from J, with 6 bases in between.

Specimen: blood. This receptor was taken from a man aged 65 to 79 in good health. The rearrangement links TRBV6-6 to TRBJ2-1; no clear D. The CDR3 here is CASSYLPNEQFF. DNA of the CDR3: TGTGCCAGCAGTTATCTCCCCAATGAGCAGTTCTTC.